The 3 T cell receptor beta chains reported below all come from one sample, sequenced in a study of blood T cell repertoires in COVID-19. The protocol was immunoSEQ multiplex PCR, while the TCRdb copy is restricted to in-frame clones and leaves out a portion. Altogether some 250,000 clones are present, 70% to 90% being singletons, with the ten largest covering about 3.1%. Material for sequencing was peripheral blood. Every receptor here comes from a woman aged 30 to 39 who had recovered from COVID-19.

The CDR3, as DNA: TGTGCCAGCAGCGCCCGGGACAGGGAGTTCTACGAGCAGTACTTC. It yields the protein CASSARDREFYEQYF. The V gene is TRBV3-1 (or the pseudogene TRBV3-2), the J gene TRBJ2-7, with 9 bases aligning to TRBD1. The V segment lost 5 bases and the J segment 3 bases; nucleotides outside the gene matches: 8. This CDR3 comprises 15 residues. Germline V lookup: CDR1 LGHDT, CDR2 YNNKEL (reference sequence).

The chain is built from TRBV18 and TRBJ1-1; D gene uncertain. Between the trimmed V and J ends, which lost 8 bases and 0 bases, there was a span of 13 bases. This CDR3 spans 14 amino acids. CDR1 is KGHSH and CDR2 is LQKENI in the germline V gene. In DNA form, the CDR3 reads TGTGCCAGCCTCACCCAACAAGTGAACACTGAAGCTTTCTTT. Its protein is CASLTQQVNTEAFF.

The chain uses TRBV18 and TRBJ1-1, with D unresolved. This CDR3 is built from 17 residues. Trimming left V 0 bases short and J 3 bases short, with 17 bases between. Germline CDR1 and CDR2: KGHSH and LQKENI. The CDR3 reads CASSPPNRPPFDTEAFF. Here the CDR3 DNA reads TGTGCCAGCTCACCACCCAACAGACCCCCATTTGACACTGAAGCTTTCTTT. Looking up the rest from reference TRBV18 and TRBJ1-1 gives the full variable domain: NAGVMQNPRHLVRRRGQEARLRCSPMKGHSHVYWYRQLPEEGLKFMVYLQKENIIDESGMPKERFSAEFPKEGPSILRIQQVVRGDSAAYFCASSPPNRPPFDTEAFFGQGTRLTVV.